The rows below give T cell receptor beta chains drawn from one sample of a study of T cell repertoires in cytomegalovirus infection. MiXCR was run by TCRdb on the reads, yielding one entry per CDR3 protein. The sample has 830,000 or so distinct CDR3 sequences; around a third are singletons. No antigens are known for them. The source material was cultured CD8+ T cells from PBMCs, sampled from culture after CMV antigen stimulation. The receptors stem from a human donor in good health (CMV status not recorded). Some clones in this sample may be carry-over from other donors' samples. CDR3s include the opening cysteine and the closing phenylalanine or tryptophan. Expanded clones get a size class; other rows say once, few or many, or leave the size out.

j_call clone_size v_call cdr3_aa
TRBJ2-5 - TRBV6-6 CASSFGSPGETQYF
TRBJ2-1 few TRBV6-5 CASRSTPMILNEQFF
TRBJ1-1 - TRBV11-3 CASSFQGMTEAFF
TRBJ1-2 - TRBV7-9 CASSSEAGQRNYGYTF
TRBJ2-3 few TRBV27 CASSPPGRPSTDTQYF
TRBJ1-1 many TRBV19 CASSVTGNTEAFF
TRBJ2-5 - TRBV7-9 CASSLEGNKDF
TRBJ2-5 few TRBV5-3 CASSLVFSGGYQETQYF
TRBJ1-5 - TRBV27 CASSPQGLGYSNQPQHF
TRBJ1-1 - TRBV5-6 CASSLRGAPGLVGNTEAFF
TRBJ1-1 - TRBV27 CASSLGHPGNTEAFF
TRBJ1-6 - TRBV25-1 CASTTGVTPLHF
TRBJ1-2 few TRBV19 CASSIQSTGTSGYTF
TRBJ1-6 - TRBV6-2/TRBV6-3 CASGPPYNSPLHF
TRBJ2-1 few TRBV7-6 CASSARSREQFF
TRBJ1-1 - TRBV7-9 CASSSMGDGPEAFF
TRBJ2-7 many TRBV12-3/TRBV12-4 CASRPTGTAYHGQYF
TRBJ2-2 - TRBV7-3 CASSLTFGGVDTGELFF
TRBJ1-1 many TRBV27 CASSFGGRTEAFF
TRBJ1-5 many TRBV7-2 CASSSGVGQPQHF
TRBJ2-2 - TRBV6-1 CASSEQLAYTGELFF
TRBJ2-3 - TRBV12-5 CASGLGVGWDTQYF
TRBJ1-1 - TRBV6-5 CASSYGTGGILTEAFF
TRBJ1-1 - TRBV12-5 CASGLVDMGTEAFF
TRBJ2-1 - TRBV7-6 CASSFGLGVVDEQFF
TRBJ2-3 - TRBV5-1 CASSSGTSHTDTQYF
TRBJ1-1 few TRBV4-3 CASQRSLRDANTEAFF
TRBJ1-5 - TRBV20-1 CSARDGITVYQPQHF
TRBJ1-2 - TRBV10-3 CAIIPSGGANGGYTF
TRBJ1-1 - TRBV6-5 CASSYSGGQAFF
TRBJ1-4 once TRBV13 CASSLEADNEKLFF
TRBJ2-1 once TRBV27 CASSWWPGLALNEQFF
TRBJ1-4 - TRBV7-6 CASSHVRKELFF
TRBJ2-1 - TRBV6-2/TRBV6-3 CASSHAWYKFF
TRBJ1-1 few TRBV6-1 CASGWERNTEAFF
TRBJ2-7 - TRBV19 CASRPAESYEQYF
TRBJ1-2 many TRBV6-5 CASSPEPSLPGQGEGYTF
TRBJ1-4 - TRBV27 CASSPLAQGPGEKLFF
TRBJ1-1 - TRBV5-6 CASSLHPGSLEAFF
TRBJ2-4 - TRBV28 CASSLPQRRGGYIAKNIQYF
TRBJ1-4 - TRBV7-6 CVSSLWGGEFGEKLFF
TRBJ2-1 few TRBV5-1 CASSLEGTGFDEQFF
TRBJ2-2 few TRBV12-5 CASGLPPGELFF
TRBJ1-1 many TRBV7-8 CASSSDRGNTEAFF
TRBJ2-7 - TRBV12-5 CASGLGRTDYEQYF
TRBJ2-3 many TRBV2 CASSEARVARDTQYF
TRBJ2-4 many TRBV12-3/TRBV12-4 CASSPDQPRVQYF
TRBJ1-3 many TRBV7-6 CASSPDMNSGNTIYF
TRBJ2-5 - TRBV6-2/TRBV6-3 CASINPKKEYQETQYF
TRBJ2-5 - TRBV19 CASSIEGDEETQYF
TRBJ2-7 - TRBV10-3 CAISESSRAPYEQYF
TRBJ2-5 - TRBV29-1 CSAGQEISAPQETQYF
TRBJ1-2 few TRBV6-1 CASNSGGYTF
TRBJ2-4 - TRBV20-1 CSASSLAGDKNIQYF
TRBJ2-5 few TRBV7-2 CASSLGFLPSAGWGTQYF
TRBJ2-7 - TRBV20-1 CSARNTGTSYEQYF
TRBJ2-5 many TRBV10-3 CAISESIGTGEETQYF
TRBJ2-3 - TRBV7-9 CASSSGVGTSENPTLTQYF
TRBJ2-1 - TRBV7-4 CASSPEGHSTIGQFF